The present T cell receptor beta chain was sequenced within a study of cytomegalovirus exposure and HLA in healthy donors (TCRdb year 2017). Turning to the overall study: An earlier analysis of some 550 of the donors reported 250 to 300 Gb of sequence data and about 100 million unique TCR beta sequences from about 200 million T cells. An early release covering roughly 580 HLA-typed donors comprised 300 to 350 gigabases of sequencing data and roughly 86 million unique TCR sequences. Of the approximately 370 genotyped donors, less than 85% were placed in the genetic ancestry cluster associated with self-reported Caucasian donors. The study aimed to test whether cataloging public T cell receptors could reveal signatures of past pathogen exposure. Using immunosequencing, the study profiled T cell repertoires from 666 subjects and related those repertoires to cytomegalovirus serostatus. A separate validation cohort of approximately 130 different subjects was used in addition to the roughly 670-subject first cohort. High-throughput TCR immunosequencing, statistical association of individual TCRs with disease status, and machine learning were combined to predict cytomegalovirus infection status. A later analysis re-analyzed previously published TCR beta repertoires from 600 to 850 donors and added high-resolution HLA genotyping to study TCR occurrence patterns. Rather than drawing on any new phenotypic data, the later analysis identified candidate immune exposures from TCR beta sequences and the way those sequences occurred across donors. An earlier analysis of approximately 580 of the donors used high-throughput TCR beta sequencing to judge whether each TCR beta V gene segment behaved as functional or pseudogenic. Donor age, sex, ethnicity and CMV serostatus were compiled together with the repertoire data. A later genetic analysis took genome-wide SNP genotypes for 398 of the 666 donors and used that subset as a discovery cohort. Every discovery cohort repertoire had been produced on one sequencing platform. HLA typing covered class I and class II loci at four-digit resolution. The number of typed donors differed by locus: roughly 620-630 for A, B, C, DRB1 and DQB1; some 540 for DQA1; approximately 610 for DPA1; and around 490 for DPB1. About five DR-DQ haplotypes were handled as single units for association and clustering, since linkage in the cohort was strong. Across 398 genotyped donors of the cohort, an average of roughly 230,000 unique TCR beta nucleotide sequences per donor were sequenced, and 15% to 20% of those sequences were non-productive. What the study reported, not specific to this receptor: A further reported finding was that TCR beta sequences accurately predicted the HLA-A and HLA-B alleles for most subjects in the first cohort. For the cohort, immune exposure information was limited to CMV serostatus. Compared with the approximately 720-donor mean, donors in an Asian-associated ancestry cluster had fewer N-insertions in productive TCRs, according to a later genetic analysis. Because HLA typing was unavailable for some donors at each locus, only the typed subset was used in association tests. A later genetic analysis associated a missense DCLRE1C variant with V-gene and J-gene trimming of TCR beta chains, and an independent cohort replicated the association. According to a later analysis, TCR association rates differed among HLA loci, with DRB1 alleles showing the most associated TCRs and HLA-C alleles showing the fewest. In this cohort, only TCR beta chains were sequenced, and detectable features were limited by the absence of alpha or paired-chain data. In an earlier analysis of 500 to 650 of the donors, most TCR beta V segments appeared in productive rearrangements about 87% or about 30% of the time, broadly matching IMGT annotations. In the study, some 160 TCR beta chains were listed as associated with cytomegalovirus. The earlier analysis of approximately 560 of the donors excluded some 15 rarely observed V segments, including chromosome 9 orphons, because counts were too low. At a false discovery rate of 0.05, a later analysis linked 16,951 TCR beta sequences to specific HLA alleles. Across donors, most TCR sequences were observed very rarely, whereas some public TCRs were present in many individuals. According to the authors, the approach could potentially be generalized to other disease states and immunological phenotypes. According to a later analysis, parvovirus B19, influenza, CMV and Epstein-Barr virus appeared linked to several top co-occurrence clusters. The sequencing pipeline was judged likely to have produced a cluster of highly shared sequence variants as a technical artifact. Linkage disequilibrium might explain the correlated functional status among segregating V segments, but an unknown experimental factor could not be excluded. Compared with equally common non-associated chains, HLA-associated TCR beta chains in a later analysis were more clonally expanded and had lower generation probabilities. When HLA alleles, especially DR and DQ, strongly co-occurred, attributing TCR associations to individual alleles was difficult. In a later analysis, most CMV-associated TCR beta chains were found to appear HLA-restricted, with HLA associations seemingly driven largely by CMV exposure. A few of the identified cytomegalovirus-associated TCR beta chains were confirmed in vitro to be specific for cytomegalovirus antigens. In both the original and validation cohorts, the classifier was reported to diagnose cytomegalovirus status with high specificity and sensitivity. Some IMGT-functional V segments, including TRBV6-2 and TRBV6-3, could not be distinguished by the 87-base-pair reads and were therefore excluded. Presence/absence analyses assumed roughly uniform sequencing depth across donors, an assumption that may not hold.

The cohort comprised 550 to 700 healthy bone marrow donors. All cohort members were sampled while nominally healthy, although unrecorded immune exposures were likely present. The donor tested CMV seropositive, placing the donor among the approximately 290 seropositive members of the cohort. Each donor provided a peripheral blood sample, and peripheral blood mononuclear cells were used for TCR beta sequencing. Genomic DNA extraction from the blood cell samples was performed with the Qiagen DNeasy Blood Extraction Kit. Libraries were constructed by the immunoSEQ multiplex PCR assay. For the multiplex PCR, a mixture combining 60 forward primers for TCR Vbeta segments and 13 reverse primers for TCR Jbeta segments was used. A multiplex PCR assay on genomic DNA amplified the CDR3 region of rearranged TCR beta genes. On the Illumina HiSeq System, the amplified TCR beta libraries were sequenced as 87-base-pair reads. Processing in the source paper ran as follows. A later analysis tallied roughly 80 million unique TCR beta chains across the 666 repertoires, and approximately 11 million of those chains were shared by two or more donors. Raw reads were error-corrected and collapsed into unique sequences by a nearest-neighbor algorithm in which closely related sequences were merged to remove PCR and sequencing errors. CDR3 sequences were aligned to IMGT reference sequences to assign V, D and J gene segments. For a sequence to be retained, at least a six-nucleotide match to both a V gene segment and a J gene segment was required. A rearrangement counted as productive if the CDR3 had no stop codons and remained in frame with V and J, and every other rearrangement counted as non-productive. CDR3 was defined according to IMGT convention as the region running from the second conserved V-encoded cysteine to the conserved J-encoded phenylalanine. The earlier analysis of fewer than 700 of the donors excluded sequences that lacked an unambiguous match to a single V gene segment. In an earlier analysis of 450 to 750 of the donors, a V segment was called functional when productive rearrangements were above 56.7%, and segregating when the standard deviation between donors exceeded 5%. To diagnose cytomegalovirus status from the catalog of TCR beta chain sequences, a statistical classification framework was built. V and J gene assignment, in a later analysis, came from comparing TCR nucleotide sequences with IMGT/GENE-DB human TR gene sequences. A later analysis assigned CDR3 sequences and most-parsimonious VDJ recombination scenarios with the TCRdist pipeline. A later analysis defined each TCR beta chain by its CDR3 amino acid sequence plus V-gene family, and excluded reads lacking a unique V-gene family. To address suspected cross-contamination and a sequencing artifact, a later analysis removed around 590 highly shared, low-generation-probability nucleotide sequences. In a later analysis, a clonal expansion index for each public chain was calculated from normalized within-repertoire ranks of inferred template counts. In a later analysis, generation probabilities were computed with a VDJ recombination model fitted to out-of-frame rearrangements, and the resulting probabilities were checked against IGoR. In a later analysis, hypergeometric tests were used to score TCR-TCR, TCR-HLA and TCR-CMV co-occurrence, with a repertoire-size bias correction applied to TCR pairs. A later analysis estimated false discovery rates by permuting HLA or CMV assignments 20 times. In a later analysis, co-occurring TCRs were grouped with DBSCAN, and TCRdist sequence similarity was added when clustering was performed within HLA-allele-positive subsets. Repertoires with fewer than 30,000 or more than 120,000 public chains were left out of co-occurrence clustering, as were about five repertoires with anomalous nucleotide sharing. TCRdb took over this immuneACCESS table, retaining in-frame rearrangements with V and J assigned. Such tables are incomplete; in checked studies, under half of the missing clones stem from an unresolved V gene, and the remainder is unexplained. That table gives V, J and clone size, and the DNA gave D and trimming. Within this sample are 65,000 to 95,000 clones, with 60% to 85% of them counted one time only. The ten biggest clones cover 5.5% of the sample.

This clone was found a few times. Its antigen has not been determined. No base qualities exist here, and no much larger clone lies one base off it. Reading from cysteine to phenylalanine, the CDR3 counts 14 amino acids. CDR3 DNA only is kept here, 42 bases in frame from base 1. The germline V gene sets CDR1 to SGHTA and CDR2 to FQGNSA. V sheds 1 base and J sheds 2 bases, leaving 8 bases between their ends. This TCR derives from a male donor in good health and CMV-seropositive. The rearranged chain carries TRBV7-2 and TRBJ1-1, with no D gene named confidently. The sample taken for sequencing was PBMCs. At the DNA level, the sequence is TGTGCCAGCAGCTTAGTTTTGGGCAACACTGAAGCTTTCTTT. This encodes CASSLVLGNTEAFF.